This T cell receptor beta chain was sequenced in a study of tumor-infiltrating lymphocytes in localized non-small cell lung cancer. TCRdb keeps only in-frame clones here, not all; method: immunoSEQ multiplex PCR. The sample has 27,000 or so clones, 70% to 90% seen once. The study's findings and limits: Immunotypes IM1 and IM2 had similar TCR-derived T-cell fractions.

Details on this clone: Its target is unknown.

Germline CDR1 and CDR2: LNHNV and YYDKDF (reference sequence). This CDR3 has 16 amino acids. V dropped 4 bases and J dropped 0 bases, with 15 bases sitting between them. The clonotype was recovered from a human donor with non-small cell lung cancer. V and J are TRBV15 and TRBJ1-2; weak D call: TRBD1 (5 bases). Sequenced sample: lung tumor tissue. CDR3 in DNA: TGTGCCACCAGCACCCCCCGGGGCGCCGCTAACTATGGCTACACCTTC. Its translation: CATSTPRGAANYGYTF.